What follows describes a single T cell receptor beta chain. Trimming at V came to 5 bases and at J to 5 bases, leaving 15 bases not matched to a gene. Germline assignment: CDR1 SEHNR and CDR2 FQNEAQ (reference sequence). The CDR3 totals 17 residues. Libraries were prepared by immunoSEQ multiplex PCR; TCRdb keeps only in-frame clonotypes and omits some of them. The sample shows roughly 2,000,000 clones, about 94% of them seen only once. Cells designated naive CD8 were CD45RO-negative and were positively selected for CCR7, with terminally differentiated effector memory CD45RA+ cells excluded. This sample stems from a study of shared clonotypes between healthy human individuals.

The sequencing sample was made of naive CD8+ T cells sorted from blood. The receptor was derived from a man between 18 and 35 years old in good health. V is TRBV7-9 and J is TRBJ2-3; 8 positions agree with TRBD2. In DNA form, the CDR3 reads TGTGCCAGCAGCCCTAGAGGTAGCGGGGAGTCGGTAGATACGCAGTATTTT. It codes for CASSPRGSGESVDTQYF.